Listed below are T cell receptor beta chains from one sample, sequenced in a study of regulatory T cells in long-lasting Graves disease. TCRdb independently ran MiXCR on the multiplex PCR reads; one entry per CDR3 protein. The repertoire has around 400,000 distinct CDR3 sequences, approximately 23% of them found once; the top ten carry approximately 28%. The source was peripheral blood mononuclear cells (PBMCs), collected when the disease was refractory, from a patient treated with antithyroid drugs. Receptors were obtained from a woman aged 40 to 49 with Graves disease. CDR3s include the opening cysteine and the closing phenylalanine or tryptophan. D genes are given only for firm matches. Only some rows state a clone size, as once, few, many or a class for expanded clones.

abundance	v_gene	d_gene	j_gene	CDR3nt	CDR3aa
few	TRBV3-1	NA	TRBJ2-7	TGTGCCAGCAGCCAAGGTAGACCCGGCGACTACGAGCAGTACTTC	CASSQGRPGDYEQYF
medium-sized	TRBV28	TRBD1	TRBJ1-4	TGTGCCAGCAGTTCCCGGACAGGGTTTGATGAAAAACTGTTTTTT	CASSSRTGFDEKLFF
many	TRBV20-1	TRBD1	TRBJ2-7	TGCAGTGCTAGACAAGGGCAGGGGGCCTACGAGCAGTACTTC	CSARQGQGAYEQYF
NA	TRBV30	TRBD1	TRBJ1-5	TGTGCCTGGAGTGAAGGAACAGGGGTTCAGCCCCAGCATTTT	CAWSEGTGVQPQHF
few	TRBV20-1	TRBD1	TRBJ2-7	TGCAGTGCCCCGCCGACAGGGCCATCCTACGAGCAGTACTTC	CSAPPTGPSYEQYF
NA	TRBV7-9	TRBD1	TRBJ1-4	TGTGCCAGCAGCTGGGACAGGGCGGAAGATGAAAAACTGTTTTTT	CASSWDRAEDEKLFF
NA	TRBV5-8	NA	TRBJ2-3	TGTGCCAGCAGCTTGAGGCCATCCCATGGAGATACGCAGTATTTT	CASSLRPSHGDTQYF
NA	TRBV2	NA	TRBJ1-3	TGTGCCAGCAGTGAGCTCTCTGGAAACACCATATATTTT	CASSELSGNTIYF
NA	TRBV5-6	NA	TRBJ1-1	TGTGCCAGCAGCTCGGACGGGTGGGACACTGAAGCTTTCTTT	CASSSDGWDTEAFF
NA	TRBV28	NA	TRBJ1-1	TGTGCCAGCAGTTTAAGGCAGTGGGCTGAAGCTTTCTTT	CASSLRQWAEAFF
NA	TRBV19	NA	TRBJ1-5	TGTGCCAGTAGTTCCGGGAACAGCAATCAGCCCCAGCATTTT	CASSSGNSNQPQHF
NA	TRBV11-3	NA	TRBJ1-3	TGTGCCAGCAGCTTAGCAAACTCTGGAAACACCATATATTTT	CASSLANSGNTIYF
few	TRBV4-1	NA	TRBJ2-7	TGCGCCAGCAGCCAGCGGGTCCAGGCCTACGAGCAGTACTTC	CASSQRVQAYEQYF
many	TRBV11-2	TRBD2	TRBJ2-5	TGTGCCAGCAGCCCGCTAGCGGCCCAAGAGACCCAGTACTTC	CASSPLAAQETQYF
NA	TRBV5-4	TRBD1	TRBJ1-4	TGTGCCAGCAGCTTGGGCGGGACAGACAATGAAAAACTGTTTTTT	CASSLGGTDNEKLFF
many	TRBV2	NA	TRBJ1-5	TGTGCCAGCAACGGTGGTTTGGAATTTCAGCCCCAGCATTTT	CASNGGLEFQPQHF
NA	TRBV2	TRBD2	TRBJ2-1	TGTGCCAGCAGTGTTCCCCTGGGACTAGCGGGAGGGCCGAATTCATACAATGAGCAGTTCTTC	CASSVPLGLAGGPNSYNEQFF
few	TRBV7-6	NA	TRBJ2-3	TGTGCCAGCAGCCCTACAGTCGGCACAGATACGCAGTATTTT	CASSPTVGTDTQYF
many	TRBV28	NA	TRBJ1-5	TGTGCCAGCAGACCGGAAGGGAATCAGCCCCAGCATTTT	CASRPEGNQPQHF
NA	TRBV28	NA	TRBJ2-1	TGTGCCAGCAGCCCAATAAGGGGGGTTTCGCGTGAGCAGTTCTTC	CASSPIRGVSREQFF
many	TRBV29-1	NA	TRBJ2-5	TGCAGCGTTGTGGACGGGGAGACCCAGTACTTC	CSVVDGETQYF
many	TRBV12-3/TRBV12-4	NA	TRBJ1-5	TGTGCCAGCAGATCTACCTTGGGGGCAGTTCAGCCCCAGCATTTT	CASRSTLGAVQPQHF
NA	TRBV6-1	NA	TRBJ2-7	TGTGCCAGCAGCGTGATAGCGGATACCTACGAGCAGTACTTC	CASSVIADTYEQYF
many	TRBV12-5	NA	TRBJ1-1	TGTGCTAGTGGGAAGAACACTGAAGCTTTCTTT	CASGKNTEAFF
few	TRBV5-6	NA	TRBJ1-1	TGTGCCAGCAGCTTGACAGGGATGACTGAAGCTTTCTTT	CASSLTGMTEAFF
few	TRBV28	NA	TRBJ2-1	TGTGCCAGCAGCTACCCGGGCCCTTACAATGAGCAGTTCTTC	CASSYPGPYNEQFF